The T cell receptor (beta chain) described here comes from a study of CXCR3-negative and CXCR3-positive naive CD8 T cells. Study overall: Collectively, the libraries yielded 110 million to 150 million TRB reads in total, at about 1.5 +/- 0.3 million per library.

Study-level points and caveats: Both of the naive subsets showed about the same high diversity, but memory CD8+ cells had much less.

Comment on this clonotype: The antigen is unknown.

Germline CDR1 and CDR2: SEHNR and FQNEAQ (reference sequence). The CDR3 runs 15 residues. The study made its TRB cDNA libraries by 5' RACE, adding UMI labels. TCRdb reanalyzed the 5' RACE reads, giving one entry per CDR3 protein sequence and no DNA. The sample is made up of around 24,000 distinct CDR3 sequences, and the top ten hold roughly 4% of it. Triplicate sorts of 290,000 or so cells per CD8+ subset. Phenotypically, naive CD8+ T cells corresponded to CD45RO-CCR7+CD27+CD95-. This sequence was found in a human donor in good health. Some clones in this sample may be carry-over from other donors' samples. The chain has TRBV7-9 and TRBJ2-7; TCRdb calls TRBD1, which cannot be checked without DNA. The sequencing sample was made of naive CXCR3- CD8+ T cells from blood. Described subset: CD45RO-CCR7+CD27+CD95- naive CD8+ T cells lacking CXCR3 (TNR3-). CDR3 region: CASVDRRTSSYEQYF.